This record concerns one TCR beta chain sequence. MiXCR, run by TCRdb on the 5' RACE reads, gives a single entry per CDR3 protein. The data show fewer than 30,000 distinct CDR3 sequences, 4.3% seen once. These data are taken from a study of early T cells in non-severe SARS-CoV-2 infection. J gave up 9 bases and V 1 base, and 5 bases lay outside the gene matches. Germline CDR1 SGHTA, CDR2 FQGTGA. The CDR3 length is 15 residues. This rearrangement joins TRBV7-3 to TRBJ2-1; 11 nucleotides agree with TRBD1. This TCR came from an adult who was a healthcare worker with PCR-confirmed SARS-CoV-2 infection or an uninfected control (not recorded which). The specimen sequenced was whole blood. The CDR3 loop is CASSLIGTGGSEQFF. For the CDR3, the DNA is TGTGCCAGCAGCTTAATCGGGACAGGGGGAAGTGAGCAGTTCTTC.